The 29 T cell receptor beta chains below come from one sample, sequenced in a study of shared clonotypes between healthy human individuals. Sequenced by immunoSEQ multiplex PCR; TCRdb stores in-frame clones only, minus some. The sample includes about 300,000 clones, approximately 74% seen only once; the top ten take about 9.4%. Sample: memory CD4+ T cells sorted from blood. Subset reported: CD45RA-negative fraction. These receptors all stem from a man aged 30 to 45 in good health.

This clone occurred a few times. The rearrangement joins TRBV14 to TRBJ2-5, with 10 bases lining up with TRBD1. CDR1 is SGHDN and CDR2 is FVKESK in the germline V gene. The V segment lost 0 bases and the J segment 5 bases; nucleotides outside the gene matches: 3. This CDR3 is built from 15 residues. CDR3 nucleotide sequence: TGTGCCAGCAGCCAAGATAGGGGACAGGGGGAGACCCAGTACTTC. The encoded protein is CASSQDRGQGETQYF.

The V gene is TRBV18, the J gene TRBJ1-3, with 8 bases lining up with TRBD1. The CDR3 runs 13 residues. The V gene end was trimmed by 4 bases and the J gene end by 8 bases; junction bases not matched to a gene: 4. Germline V CDR1 and CDR2: KGHSH, LQKENI. The chain's CDR3 is CASSLDRADTIYF. CDR3 sequence (DNA): TGTGCCAGCTCACTGGACAGGGCGGACACCATATATTTT. The variable domain in full, completed from reference TRBV18 and TRBJ1-3, reads NAGVMQNPRHLVRRRGQEARLRCSPMKGHSHVYWYRQLPEEGLKFMVYLQKENIIDESGMPKERFSAEFPKEGPSILRIQQVVRGDSAAYFCASSLDRADTIYFGEGSWLTVV.

This chain uses TRBV5-1 with TRBJ2-1, with a tentative D call TRBD2 (6 bases). The CDR3 contains 15 residues. Germline CDR1 SGHRS, CDR2 YFSETQ. Trimming left V 4 bases short and J 5 bases short, with 16 bases between. CDR3 nucleotide sequence: TGCGCCAGCAGCGTCGGGACTCAGAGCGACAATGAGCAGTTCTTC. Its protein is CASSVGTQSDNEQFF.

This sequence joins TRBV7-9 and TRBJ2-3; the match to TRBD2 covers 10 bases. CDR1 is SEHNR and CDR2 is FQNEAQ in the germline V gene (reference sequence). Losses at the gene ends were 5 bases for V and 6 bases for J; bases not matched to a gene: 11. The CDR3 runs to 16 residues. The CDR3 sequence: CASSLGLAAPVDTQYF. The CDR3 nucleotides are TGTGCCAGCAGCCTAGGACTAGCGGCGCCGGTGGATACGCAGTATTTT.

The chain joins TRBV7-2 to TRBJ1-4; D uncertain. V lost 4 bases and J 0 bases, leaving 9 bases between the germline ends. The germline V gene encodes CDR1 SGHTA and CDR2 FQGNSA. This CDR3 is built from 15 residues. Written as DNA, the CDR3 is TGTGCCAGCAGCTCAAAGAGGGCAACTAATGAAAAACTGTTTTTT. It translates to CASSSKRATNEKLFF.

The chain has TRBV30 and TRBJ1-2; a possible D gene is TRBD1 (5 bases). The CDR3 sequence is 13 residues long. In germline, CDR1 is GTSNPN, CDR2 SVGIG (reference sequence). Between the trimmed V and J ends, which lost 2 bases and 9 bases, there was a span of 16 bases. Here the CDR3 reads CAWSLSGGVSYTF. The CDR3 nucleotides read TGTGCCTGGAGTCTAAGCGGGGGGGTAAGCTACACCTTC.

The chain is built from TRBV7-2 and TRBJ1-3, with D tentatively TRBD1 (5 bases). The length of the CDR3 is 16 residues. Germline V gene lookup returns CDR1 SGHTA and CDR2 FQGNSA. V dropped 3 bases and J dropped 0 bases, with 12 bases sitting between them. Written as DNA, the CDR3 is TGTGCCAGCAGCTTCCGGGGACCTGACTCTGGAAACACCATATATTTT. This encodes CASSFRGPDSGNTIYF.

This chain connects TRBV28 to TRBJ1-2, with D maybe TRBD1 (5 bases). V was clipped by 6 bases and J by 1 base, with 12 bases between them. This CDR3 has 14 residues. Germline loops: CDR1 MDHEN, CDR2 SYDVKM. As DNA, the CDR3 is TGTGCCAGCAGAACGCAGGGACGTAACTATGGCTACACCTTC. It translates to CASRTQGRNYGYTF.

This chain links TRBV28 with TRBJ1-5; no clear D gene. The CDR3 runs to 15 residues. V was cut by 2 bases and J by 5 bases, with 13 bases left in between. Germline CDR1 MDHEN, CDR2 SYDVKM. The CDR3 nucleotides are TGTGCCAGCAGTTTAGGTCTACAACCCGATCAGCCCCAGCATTTT. Translation: CASSLGLQPDQPQHF.

CDR3 residues: CASSPDKSSYNEQFF. CDR3 coding DNA: TGTGCCAGCAGCCCTGACAAGAGCTCCTACAATGAGCAGTTCTTC. This chain connects TRBV5-4 to TRBJ2-1; D not certain. The CDR3 extends over 15 amino acids. Trimming took off 4 bases at V and 0 bases at J, with 11 bases between the two ends. Per the germline V gene, CDR1 is SGHNT and CDR2 is YYREEE (reference sequence). The complete variable domain, with remaining parts taken from reference TRBV5-4 and TRBJ2-1, reads ETGVTQSPTHLIKTRGQQVTLRCSSQSGHNTVSWYQQALGQGPQFIFQYYREEENGRGNFPPRFSGLQFPNYSSELNVNALELDDSALYLCASSPDKSSYNEQFFGPGTRLTVL.

The chain combines TRBV30 with TRBJ2-7; 11 bases are a match to TRBD1. The CDR3 spans 13 residues. With 8 bases clipped from V and 7 bases from J, the junction kept 10 bases outside the gene matches. The germline V gene has CDR1 GTSNPN and CDR2 SVGIG (reference sequence). CDR3 sequence reads: CAHGQGAIGEQYF. CDR3 bases: TGTGCCCACGGACAGGGGGCAATCGGGGAGCAGTACTTC.

The rearrangement links TRBV7-2 to TRBJ2-5; no firm D call. V dropped 2 bases and J dropped 5 bases, with 12 bases sitting between them. The CDR3 sequence is 14 residues long. Germline V CDR1 and CDR2: SGHTA, FQGNSA. The CDR3 reads CASSLYLGIETQYF. The CDR3 coding sequence is TGTGCCAGCAGCTTATATTTGGGTATTGAGACCCAGTACTTC.

V is TRBV5-1 and J is TRBJ1-2; D is perhaps TRBD1 (6 bases). This CDR3 has 13 amino acids. V was trimmed by 0 bases and J by 8 bases, leaving 11 bases between them. Germline loops: CDR1 SGHRS, CDR2 YFSETQ. The CDR3 protein is CASSLEAGVGYTF. The CDR3 nucleotides read TGCGCCAGCAGCTTGGAGGCAGGGGTAGGCTACACCTTC.

In this sample, this clone turned up once. This sequence joins TRBV7-2 and TRBJ2-6, with D uncertain. Per germline, CDR1 SGHTA and CDR2 FQGNSA. The CDR3 is made up of 14 amino acids. The V gene lost 5 bases and the J gene lost 6 bases, with 11 bases spanning the gap. CDR3 loop: CASSPPVQANVLTF. Written as DNA, the CDR3 is TGTGCCAGCAGCCCCCCGGTCCAGGCCAACGTCCTGACTTTC.

The sample holds one count of this clone. The chain combines TRBV7-9 with TRBJ1-1; D is unresolved. Trimming shortened V by 5 bases and J by 0 bases, and 7 bases separated the two germline ends. This CDR3 spans 13 amino acids. Germline assignment: CDR1 SEHNR and CDR2 FQNEAQ (reference sequence). The CDR3 nucleotides are TGTGCCAGCAGCACCGGGGTGAACACTGAAGCTTTCTTT. Its protein product is CASSTGVNTEAFF.

This clone was observed a few times. The DNA for the CDR3 is TGTGCCAGCAGCGGCCGGGAGCATACCGCACAGTATGGCTACACCTTC. Protein product: CASSGREHTAQYGYTF. The rearrangement uses TRBV9 and TRBJ1-2, with D unresolved. V lost 3 bases, J lost 5 bases, and 20 bases lay in between. The length of the CDR3 is 16 residues. Germline CDR1 reads SGDLS; CDR2 reads YYNGEE. The full variable domain, with the rest looked up from reference TRBV9 and TRBJ1-2, is DSGVTQTPKHLITATGQRVTLRCSPRSGDLSVYWYQQSLDQGLQFLIQYYNGEERAKGNILERFSAQQFPDLHSELNLSSLELGDSALYFCASSGREHTAQYGYTFGSGTRLTVV.

As regards this clone: This specimen includes other DNA sequences encoding the same CDR3. The chain carries TRBV18 and TRBJ2-5, with 9 bases fitting TRBD1. The CDR3 is 15 amino acids. The V gene end was trimmed by 2 bases and the J gene end by 5 bases; junction bases not matched to a gene: 6. Germline CDR1 KGHSH, CDR2 LQKENI. The CDR3 nucleotides read TGTGCCAGCTCACCAAAGGACAGGGGTAGCGAGACCCAGTACTTC. This codes for CASSPKDRGSETQYF. Looking up the rest from reference TRBV18 and TRBJ2-5 gives the full variable domain: NAGVMQNPRHLVRRRGQEARLRCSPMKGHSHVYWYRQLPEEGLKFMVYLQKENIIDESGMPKERFSAEFPKEGPSILRIQQVVRGDSAAYFCASSPKDRGSETQYFGPGTRLLVL.

This rearrangement joins TRBV6-1 to TRBJ2-1; 7 nucleotides match TRBD2. Germline V gene lookup returns CDR1 MNHNS and CDR2 SASEGT. J gave up 3 bases and V 2 bases, and 13 bases lay outside the gene matches. CDR3 length equals 18 residues. For the CDR3, the DNA is TGTGCCAGCAGTGAACGTTTTACTGGGCTAGCGGTCTACAATGAGCAGTTCTTC. This translates into CASSERFTGLAVYNEQFF.

V gene TRBV28 combines with J gene TRBJ2-7; maybe TRBD1 (7 bases). The CDR3 runs 14 residues. The germline CDR1 and CDR2 sequences are MDHEN and SYDVKM. V was clipped by 2 bases and J by 4 bases, with 12 bases between them. As DNA, the CDR3 is TGTGCCAGCAGTTTACCGACAGGGAGGTACGAGCAGTACTTC. The encoded protein is CASSLPTGRYEQYF.

CDR3 DNA: TGTGCCAGTAGCGACAGGGTTGGCACAGATACGCAGTATTTT. Residues: CASSDRVGTDTQYF. The chain carries TRBV19 and TRBJ2-3; 7 nucleotides align to TRBD1. Germline CDR1 and CDR2: LNHDA and SQIVND (reference sequence). After removal of 6 bases from V and 1 base from J, the junction contained 4 bases not matched to a gene. The CDR3 runs 14 residues. The full variable domain, completed using reference TRBV19 and TRBJ2-3, is DGGITQSPKYLFRKEGQNVTLSCEQNLNHDAMYWYRQDPGQGLRLIYYSQIVNDFQKGDIAEGYSVSREKKESFPLTVTSAQKNPTAFYLCASSDRVGTDTQYFGPGTRLTVL.

The chain carries TRBV11-2 and TRBJ2-3; possibly TRBD2 for D (6 bases). The V end lost 6 bases, the J end lost 3 bases, and 16 bases lay between the germline ends. Germline V gene sequence: CDR1 SGHAT, CDR2 FQNNGV. The CDR3 length is 15 residues. In nucleotides, the CDR3 is TGTGCCAGCAGTCGGGACTCCTCGGGGACAGATACGCAGTATTTT. This codes for CASSRDSSGTDTQYF. Full variable domain (missing parts from reference TRBV11-2 and TRBJ2-3): EAGVAQSPRYKIIEKRQSVAFWCNPISGHATLYWYQQILGQGPKLLIQFQNNGVVDDSQLPKDRFSAERLKGVDSTLKIQPAKLEDSAVYLCASSRDSSGTDTQYFGPGTRLTVL.

The gene calls are TRBV28 and TRBJ2-1; D gene ambiguous. From germline, CDR1 is MDHEN and CDR2 SYDVKM. The CDR3 totals 14 residues. The germline V and J ends were trimmed by 3 bases and 2 bases, with 8 bases remaining between them. The CDR3 protein is CASSLVGTYNEQFF. CDR3 nucleotide sequence: TGTGCCAGCAGTTTGGTAGGTACCTACAATGAGCAGTTCTTC.

The chain couples TRBV27 to TRBJ2-2, with TRBD1 identical over 11 bases. CDR1 and CDR2 (germline): MNHEY, SMNVEV (reference sequence). Trimming cost V 5 bases and J 3 bases; bases outside gene matches: 2. This CDR3 is built from 15 residues. CDR3 in amino acids: CASSRDRGDTGELFF. The CDR3 DNA is TGTGCCAGCAGTCGGGACAGGGGGGACACCGGGGAGCTGTTTTTT.

About this clone: It is likely a read error, because the conserved phenylalanine at the end of the CDR3 is missing. The chain is built from TRBV11-2 and TRBJ1-3; D is unresolved. Germline lookup yields CDR1 SGHAT and CDR2 FQNNGV. The length of the CDR3 is 14 residues. The DNA of the CDR3 is TGTGCCAGCCGCTTGGGATCAACCGGAAACACCATATATTCT. Translated, it gives CASRLGSTGNTIYS.

The CDR3 protein is CASSIDGTGEAFF. DNA for the CDR3: TGTGCCAGTAGTATAGATGGGACAGGGGAAGCTTTCTTT. The rearrangement joins TRBV19 to TRBJ1-1; TRBD1 agrees at 9 bases. CDR1 is LNHDA and CDR2 is SQIVND in the germline V gene (reference sequence). V was pared by 0 bases and J by 8 bases, with 1 base of the junction left unmatched. CDR3 length: 13 residues. Variable domain in full (rest from reference TRBV19 and TRBJ1-1): DGGITQSPKYLFRKEGQNVTLSCEQNLNHDAMYWYRQDPGQGLRLIYYSQIVNDFQKGDIAEGYSVSREKKESFPLTVTSAQKNPTAFYLCASSIDGTGEAFFGQGTRLTVV.

J is TRBJ1-2 and V is TRBV10-3; D perhaps matches TRBD1 (6 bases). CDR3 size: 15 residues. The germline V and J ends were trimmed by 2 bases and 0 bases, with 10 bases remaining between them. Germline assignment: CDR1 ENHRY and CDR2 SYGVKD. The CDR3 loop is CAISEGGQTNYGYTF. CDR3 DNA sequence: TGTGCCATCAGTGAGGGGGGGCAGACTAACTATGGCTACACCTTC.

This rearrangement joins TRBV2 to TRBJ1-2; D is ambiguous. The V end was cut by 6 bases, the J end by 0 bases, with 14 bases between. The CDR3 sequence is 15 residues long. CDR1 and CDR2 from the germline V gene are SNHLY and FYNNEI. The CDR3 nucleotides are TGTGCCAGCAGGCCGATGAGCCGACCTAACTATGGCTACACCTTC. Translating it yields CASRPMSRPNYGYTF.

This chain links TRBV4-1 with TRBJ2-5; 9 bases line up with TRBD2. With 4 bases clipped from V and 2 bases from J, the junction kept 5 bases outside the gene matches. The length of the CDR3 is 15 residues. Germline CDR1 is MGHRA and CDR2 is YSYEKL. The CDR3 loop is CASSPLGLAQETQYF. CDR3 nucleotides: TGCGCCAGCAGCCCCCTGGGACTAGCACAAGAGACCCAGTACTTC.

The chain combines TRBV5-1 with TRBJ2-7; D is possibly TRBD1 (5 bases). V lost 0 bases to trimming and J lost 6 bases, with 13 bases between them. The CDR3 runs 14 residues. Germline V CDR1 and CDR2: SGHRS, YFSETQ. CDR3 nucleotides: TGCGCCAGCAGCTTGGAGGGCGGCAGGGCCGAGCAGTACTTC. Translated: CASSLEGGRAEQYF.